This T cell receptor beta chain was captured by sequencing in a study of blood T cell repertoires in COVID-19. Study-wide context: Sample material is recorded as cDNA or gDNA derived from T cells, B-cell-depleted T cells, or PBMCs.

In the original workflow: Reference gene primer amplification in the assay estimated nucleated cell counts. Using immunoSEQ multiplex PCR, the repertoire was profiled, and TCRdb retains in-frame clones only, with some absent. The DNA gave D and trimming, while V, J and clone size come from that table. This sample yields around 88,000 clones, of which about three quarters are seen a single time; approximately 8.9% belongs to the top ten. V trimming: 8 bases; J trimming: 9 bases; junction bases outside the gene matches: 6. CDR1 is SGHTA, CDR2 FQGTGA, per germline. The CDR3 is 13 residues long. Sequencing was performed on peripheral blood. The sequence came from a middle-aged man who had recovered from COVID-19. The chain uses TRBV7-3 and TRBJ2-1, with 11 bases lining up with TRBD2. The CDR3 DNA follows: TGTGCCAGCTCTAGCGGGGGGCATGGTGAGCAGTTCTTC. Protein product: CASSSGGHGEQFF.